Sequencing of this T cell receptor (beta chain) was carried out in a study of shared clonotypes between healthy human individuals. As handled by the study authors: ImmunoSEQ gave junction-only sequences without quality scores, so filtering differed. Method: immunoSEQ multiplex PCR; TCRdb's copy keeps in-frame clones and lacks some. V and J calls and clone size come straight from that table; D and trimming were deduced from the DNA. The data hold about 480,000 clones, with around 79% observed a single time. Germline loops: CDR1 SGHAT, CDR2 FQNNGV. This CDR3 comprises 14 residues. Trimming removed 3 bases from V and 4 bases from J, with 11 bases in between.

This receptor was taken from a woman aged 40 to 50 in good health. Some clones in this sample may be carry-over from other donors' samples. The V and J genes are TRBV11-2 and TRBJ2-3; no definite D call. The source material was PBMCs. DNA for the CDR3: TGTGCCAGCAGCTTTGGATCCCAGGCAGATACGCAGTATTTT. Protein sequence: CASSFGSQADTQYF. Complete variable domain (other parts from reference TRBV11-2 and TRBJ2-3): EAGVAQSPRYKIIEKRQSVAFWCNPISGHATLYWYQQILGQGPKLLIQFQNNGVVDDSQLPKDRFSAERLKGVDSTLKIQPAKLEDSAVYLCASSFGSQADTQYFGPGTRLTVL.